Listed below are T cell receptor beta chains from one sample, sequenced in a study of T-cell reconstitution after alpha-beta-depleted transplantation in children. TCRdb reanalysed the PCR reads using MiXCR and keeps one entry per CDR3 protein. The repertoire holds just over 350,000 distinct CDR3 sequences, with less than 15% as singletons. This sample comprised PBMCs, obtained from the stem cell graft. Receptors were obtained from a human donor who donated a stem cell graft to a child with Fanconi anemia. Each CDR3 is given with its conserved first and last residue. D genes are given only for firm matches. Only some rows state a clone size, as once, few, many or a class for expanded clones.

j_call d_call clone_size v_call cdr3_nt cdr3_aa
TRBJ2-2 . . TRBV7-9 TGTGCCAGCAGCTCCCCACCGGGGACGAACACCGGGGAGCTGTTTTTT CASSSPPGTNTGELFF
TRBJ2-2 . . TRBV4-2 TGTGCCAGCAGCCAAGAGTGGTCGAACACCGGGGAGCTGTTTTTT CASSQEWSNTGELFF
TRBJ1-1 TRBD1 . TRBV20-1 TGCAGTGCCCTGGGACAGGGTTGGACTGAAGCTTTCTTT CSALGQGWTEAFF
TRBJ1-4 . few TRBV6-5 TGTGCCAGCAGTCCCCTAGCTGGAACACTGTTTTTT CASSPLAGTLFF
TRBJ2-1 TRBD2 few TRBV11-2 TGTGCCAGCAGCTGGGAGGGGTTTTACTCCTACAATGAGCAGTTCTTC CASSWEGFYSYNEQFF
TRBJ2-5 TRBD1 many TRBV28 TGTGCCAGCAGTCGACAGGGCCCAGGGGCCCAGTACTTC CASSRQGPGAQYF
TRBJ2-2 . few TRBV12-3/TRBV12-4 . CASSGTGWLEGGAVFF
TRBJ1-2 . few TRBV7-9 TGTGCCAGCAGCTCTGGTGGTCTTGGCTACACCTTC CASSSGGLGYTF
TRBJ2-6 . . TRBV3-1 TGTGCCTTCTGCCGGGCCGCCCTTGACTTCTCTGGGGCCAACGTCCTGACTTTC CAFCRAALDFSGANVLTF
TRBJ1-1 . few TRBV4-2 TGTGCCAGCAGCCAAGATGCAAGTACTGAAGCTTTCTTT CASSQDASTEAFF
TRBJ2-6 TRBD1 many TRBV11-1 TGTGCCAGCAGCTCCAGGGGGCCTGCAAACTCTGGGGCCAACGTCCTGACTTTC CASSSRGPANSGANVLTF
TRBJ1-1 . . TRBV10-3 TGTGCCATCAGTGAGGGCAGGGAGGGAAACACTGAAGCTTTCTTT CAISEGREGNTEAFF
TRBJ2-2 TRBD1 . TRBV7-7 TGTGCCAGCAGGGAACAGGGGGCGGCCGGGGAGCTGTTTTTT CASREQGAAGELFF
TRBJ1-2 . . TRBV12-3/TRBV12-4 TGTGCCAGCAGTTTTAACAGCCCCAACTATGGCTACACCTTC CASSFNSPNYGYTF
TRBJ2-5 . . TRBV5-1 TGCGCCAGCAGCTATACAGGGTCAGAGACCCAGTACTTC CASSYTGSETQYF
TRBJ1-1 . few TRBV5-4 TGTGCCAGCAGTCTCTACCTTGACGGGAACACTGAAGCTTTCTTT CASSLYLDGNTEAFF
TRBJ2-1 TRBD1 few TRBV4-1 TGCGCCAGCAGCCTCCTAGGGACAGGGGGTGAGCAGTTCTTC CASSLLGTGGEQFF
TRBJ2-2 . few TRBV11-3 TGTGCCAGCAGCCCCCTCCTGGGAGCGGGGGAGCTGTTTTTT CASSPLLGAGELFF
TRBJ1-1 . few TRBV29-1 TGCAGCGTTGAAGATCCTGATGGACTCGGCCTGAACACTGAAGCTTTCTTT CSVEDPDGLGLNTEAFF
TRBJ2-1 . many TRBV29-1 TGCAGCGTTGCCCCCGGGGGTGAGCAGTTCTTC CSVAPGGEQFF
TRBJ1-5 . few TRBV7-8 TGTGCCAGCAGCCCCATGAACAGGGTTTCTCAGCCCCAGCATTTT CASSPMNRVSQPQHF
TRBJ2-3 . many TRBV5-1 TGCGCCAGCAGCTTGGAGAACGGGGGTCCAGATACGCAGTATTTT CASSLENGGPDTQYF
TRBJ1-1 . few TRBV2 TGTGCCAGCAGTGAGAAGCGTAGCGGACAGACATCCAAAGCTTTCTTT CASSEKRSGQTSKAFF
TRBJ2-1 TRBD1 few TRBV12-3/TRBV12-4 TGTGCCAGCAGTTTGGGAGCGGACAGGTACAATGAGCAGTTCTTC CASSLGADRYNEQFF
TRBJ2-2 . . TRBV10-3 TGTGCCATCACGGCGGGTCGATCAACGAACACCGGGGAGCTGTTTTTT CAITAGRSTNTGELFF
TRBJ2-3 . many TRBV24-1 TGTGCCACCAGTGATTCGAAGAGCAACACAGATACGCAGTATTTT CATSDSKSNTDTQYF
TRBJ1-5 TRBD1 few TRBV20-1 TGCAGTGCTGAGAGACAGGGGACGCAGCCCCAGCATTTT CSAERQGTQPQHF
TRBJ2-2 . many TRBV14 TGTGCCAGCAGCCCGACAGTTAACACCGGGGAGCTGTTTTTT CASSPTVNTGELFF
TRBJ1-1 . . TRBV20-1 TGCAGTGCTAGTGCCCCGAGGGACACCGGTGAAGCTTTCTTT CSASAPRDTGEAFF
TRBJ1-4 . few TRBV30 TGTGCCTGGAGTGTTCAGGGAGGAAATGAAAAACTGTTTTTT CAWSVQGGNEKLFF
TRBJ2-5 TRBD2 many TRBV7-2 TGTGCCAGCAGCTTATTTCCGGGGGGCCAAGAGACCCAGTACTTC CASSLFPGGQETQYF
TRBJ2-7 . few TRBV4-1 TGCGCCAGCAGCCTGAATCTCGGACAAGAAGGCGAGCAGTACTTC CASSLNLGQEGEQYF
TRBJ1-5 . . TRBV24-1 TGTGCCACCAGTGACCCAGATCAGCCCCAGCATTTT CATSDPDQPQHF
TRBJ1-2 . few TRBV12-3/TRBV12-4 TGTGCCAGCAGTTTAGCGCTGTATGGCTACACCTTC CASSLALYGYTF
TRBJ1-6 TRBD1 . TRBV5-1 TGCGCCAGCAGTACACAGGGGAGCTCCTATAATTCACCCCTCCACTTT CASSTQGSSYNSPLHF
TRBJ2-5 . few TRBV18 TGTGCCAGCTCACCAAGGGTGGCGAACCAAGAGACCCAGTACTTC CASSPRVANQETQYF
TRBJ2-1 TRBD2 . TRBV7-7 TGTGCTAGCAGCTTAGGGCTAGCGGGGGCCGATGAGCAGTTCTTC CASSLGLAGADEQFF
TRBJ1-2 . . TRBV12-3/TRBV12-4 TGTGCCAGCAGTTTTGGCCTCTATGGCTACACCTTC CASSFGLYGYTF
TRBJ1-5 TRBD1 . TRBV25-1 TGTGCCAGTACTACAGGGGCCCAGCCCCAGCATTTT CASTTGAQPQHF
TRBJ2-5 TRBD2 . TRBV5-1 TGCGCCAGCAGCAACCGACTAGCGGGGGCGGGGGAGACCCAGTACTTC CASSNRLAGAGETQYF
TRBJ2-3 TRBD1 few TRBV27 TGTGCCAGCGATGCTGGGACAGGCCCCACAGATACGCAGTATTTT CASDAGTGPTDTQYF
TRBJ1-1 . . TRBV7-8 TGTGCCAGCAGCCCAGGGGCTGAAGCTTTCTTT CASSPGAEAFF
TRBJ1-1 . few TRBV19 TGTGCCAGTTTTTCCGGGGTAAAGGGCACTGAAGCTTTCTTT CASFSGVKGTEAFF
TRBJ2-7 TRBD1 few TRBV5-6 TGTGCCAGCAGCCCAGGGGGCAGTAACGAGCAGTACTTC CASSPGGSNEQYF
TRBJ2-5 TRBD1 . TRBV25-1 TGTGCCAGCAGTCAGGGACAGGGGGCTTCGGAGACCCAGTACTTC CASSQGQGASETQYF
TRBJ2-3 . many TRBV7-2 TGTGCCAGCAGCTTAGATGGCAGGGGTAGCACAGATACGCAGTATTTT CASSLDGRGSTDTQYF
TRBJ1-5 . . TRBV6-2/TRBV6-3 TGTGCCAGCAGCCCCCGACAGGTTCCGAATCAGCCCCAGCATTTT CASSPRQVPNQPQHF
TRBJ1-2 . . TRBV12-3/TRBV12-4 TGTGCCAGCAGTTTAGGGCGGCGATATGGCTACACCTTC CASSLGRRYGYTF
TRBJ2-5 . few TRBV4-2 TGTGCCAGCAGCCAAGATGGGGGAGGGGGCAGGGGGCAAGAGACCCAGTACTTC CASSQDGGGGRGQETQYF
TRBJ1-5 TRBD1 few TRBV6-2/TRBV6-3 TGTGCCAGCAGTTACTACGCAGGGGGTCAGCCCCAGCATTTT CASSYYAGGQPQHF
TRBJ2-1 . . TRBV4-3 TGCGCCAGCAGCCAAGGAGCTCGGAGTTCCAATGAGCAGTTCTTC CASSQGARSSNEQFF
TRBJ2-1 . few TRBV11-2 TGTGCCAGCAGCTACGCAGGGGCGCTCTACAATGAGCAGTTCTTC CASSYAGALYNEQFF